The next 20 T cell receptor beta chains were all read from a single sample in a study of OX40 agonist ivuxolimab in advanced cancers. Clones were read by immunoSEQ multiplex PCR, and TCRdb kept only the in-frame ones, dropping some. The sample lists about 48,000 clones, roughly 90% occurring once. Sequenced here: CD4+ or CD8+ T cells sorted from blood, sampled in a trial of the OX40 agonist ivuxolimab. Receptors originate from an adult with an advanced solid tumor such as melanoma, head and neck, liver or kidney cancer.

This clone occurred a few times. This chain links TRBV6-5 with TRBJ1-5; D gene uncertain. Trimming stripped 3 bases from V and 2 bases from J, with 5 bases between. The CDR3 has 13 amino acids. CDR1 is MNHEY and CDR2 is SVGAGI in the germline V gene. This CDR3 is CASSYAGNQPQHF. CDR3 DNA sequence: TGTGCCAGCAGTTATGCGGGCAATCAGCCCCAGCATTTT.

V and J are TRBV2 and TRBJ2-7; possibly TRBD1 or TRBD2 for D (6 bases each). The CDR3 is made up of 12 amino acids. V was trimmed by 8 bases and J by 6 bases, leaving 14 bases between them. The V gene's germline CDR1 is SNHLY and CDR2 FYNNEI. The DNA of the CDR3 is TGTGCCAGCGACCCCGGGGGCCCCGAGCAGTACTTC. It specifies CASDPGGPEQYF.

A few counts support this clone. This chain uses TRBV2 with TRBJ1-1; D may be TRBD1 (5 bases). The CDR3 sequence is 14 residues long. Germline V gives CDR1 SNHLY, CDR2 FYNNEI. Trimming took off 4 bases at V and 5 bases at J, with 14 bases between the two ends. CDR3 in DNA: TGTGCCAGCAGTGGCTTAGGTGGGGGAACTGAAGCTTTCTTT. Protein: CASSGLGGGTEAFF.

This rearrangement joins TRBV27 to TRBJ1-4; D uncertain. Deletions cut 9 bases from V and 8 bases from J, with 10 bases between. The CDR3 runs to 11 residues. CDR1 and CDR2 (germline): MNHEY, SMNVEV (reference sequence). The CDR3 DNA reads as TGTGCCAGGACTCTCCAGGAAAAACTGTTTTTT. It encodes CARTLQEKLFF.

V usage is TRBV27 and J usage is TRBJ2-2; D ambiguous. CDR3 length: 13 amino acids. Trimming removed 1 base from V and 8 bases from J, with 8 bases in between. From germline, CDR1 is MNHEY and CDR2 SMNVEV (reference sequence). CDR3 loop: CASSLYLGGELFF. The CDR3 bases are TGTGCCAGCAGTTTATATCTGGGTGGGGAGCTGTTTTTT.

The V gene is TRBV25-1, the J gene TRBJ1-2; maybe TRBD1 (6 bases). V lost 5 bases and J 1 base, leaving 11 bases between the germline ends. Germline CDR1 and CDR2: MGHDK and SYGVNS. The length of the CDR3 is 14 residues. DNA of the CDR3: TGTGCCAGCAGTTTAGGGGGGGGTAACTATGGCTACACCTTC. As protein: CASSLGGGNYGYTF.

The chain carries TRBV11-2 and TRBJ2-7; 8 nucleotides align to TRBD2. The CDR3 runs to 15 residues. CDR1 is SGHAT, CDR2 FQNNGV, per germline. V lost 1 base and J lost 0; bases outside the gene matches: 2. CDR3 sequence (DNA): TGTGCCAGCAGCTTAGGGGCGGGGGGCTCCTACGAGCAGTACTTC. Encoded protein: CASSLGAGGSYEQYF.

The V gene is TRBV5-1, the J gene TRBJ1-1, with D perhaps TRBD1 (5 bases). The germline gives CDR1 SGHRS, CDR2 YFSETQ. This CDR3 comprises 17 residues. Trimming took off 1 base at V and 5 bases at J, with 21 bases between the two ends. CDR3 amino acids: CASSLIWAGSLETEAFF. In DNA, the CDR3 is TGCGCCAGCAGCTTGATCTGGGCAGGGAGTCTGGAGACTGAAGCTTTCTTT.

This chain joins TRBV6-6 and TRBJ1-2; no reliable D call. The CDR3 covers 12 residues. The V gene's germline CDR1 is MNHNY and CDR2 SVGAGI (reference sequence). The V end lost 2 bases, the J end lost 6 bases, and 7 bases lay between the germline ends. CDR3 amino acids: CASSYGNDGYTF. The CDR3 nucleotides are TGTGCCAGCAGTTACGGGAACGATGGCTACACCTTC.

The rearrangement links TRBV4-1 to TRBJ2-3, with D uncertain. The CDR3 is 11 residues long. The germline V and J ends were trimmed by 5 bases and 2 bases, with 2 bases remaining between them. Germline lookup yields CDR1 MGHRA and CDR2 YSYEKL. CDR3 residues: CASSSTDTQYF. CDR3 nucleotides: TGCGCCAGCAGCTCCACAGATACGCAGTATTTT.

This chain links TRBV14 with TRBJ2-3; 9 bases align to TRBD2. From germline, CDR1 is SGHDN and CDR2 FVKESK. The CDR3 sequence is 15 residues long. With V trimmed by 4 bases and J by 1 base, 3 bases remained unmatched. The CDR3 protein is CASSPIAGGTDTQYF. The DNA for the CDR3 is TGTGCCAGCAGCCCGATAGCGGGGGGCACAGATACGCAGTATTTT.

This clone showed up just a few times. It may be a read error: a sequence one base away is much more abundant. Different DNA sequences within this sample yield the same CDR3. J is TRBJ2-2 and V is TRBV4-3; possibly TRBD2 for D (6 bases). V lost 0 bases and J lost 0, with 8 bases in between. The CDR3 extends over 16 amino acids. Germline V lookup: CDR1 LGHNA, CDR2 YSLEER. The CDR3, as DNA: TGCGCCAGCAGCCAAGAAGGAGGGGCGAACACCGGGGAGCTGTTTTTT. It specifies CASSQEGGANTGELFF.

The chain recombines TRBV6-6 with TRBJ2-3, with TRBD2 matching 8 bases. J lost 1 base, V lost 2 bases, and 5 bases had no gene match. Germline CDR1 MNHNY, CDR2 SVGAGI (reference sequence). This CDR3 spans 16 amino acids. As DNA, the CDR3 is TGTGCCAGCAGTTACGGGCCAGCGGGGGGCACAGATACGCAGTATTTT. This sequence encodes CASSYGPAGGTDTQYF.

The chain couples TRBV6-6 to TRBJ2-7; no definite D call. Per germline, CDR1 MNHNY and CDR2 SVGAGI (reference sequence). Trimming removed 7 bases from V and 6 bases from J, with 10 bases in between. CDR3 length equals 11 residues. CDR3 residues: CASTLNGEQYF. CDR3 DNA sequence: TGTGCCAGCACCCTGAACGGCGAGCAGTACTTC.

The sample holds one count of this clone. The sample holds other DNA sequences that translate to the same CDR3. The V and J genes are TRBV7-9 and TRBJ2-7; TRBD1 matches 7 bases. The CDR3 is 12 amino acids. Germline-derived CDR1 and CDR2 are SEHNR and FQNEAQ (reference sequence). The V gene end was trimmed by 8 bases and the J gene end by 2 bases; junction bases not matched to a gene: 3. DNA for the CDR3: TGTGCCAGCCGGGACAGAGCCTACGAGCAGTACTTC. Protein product: CASRDRAYEQYF. The whole variable domain, filled in from reference TRBV7-9 and TRBJ2-7, reads DTGVSQNPRHKITKRGQNVTFRCDPISEHNRLYWYRQTLGQGPEFLTYFQNEAQLEKSRLLSDRFSAERPKGSFSTLEIQRTEQGDSAMYLCASRDRAYEQYFGPGTRLTVT.

This clone was picked up a small number of times. The chain employs TRBV5-4 and TRBJ2-7; a weak D match, TRBD2 (5 bases). V was cut by 7 bases and J by 6 bases, with 14 bases left in between. Germline lookup yields CDR1 SGHNT and CDR2 YYREEE (reference sequence). The CDR3 spans 12 residues. DNA of the CDR3: TGTGCCAGCGGGGTTGGGAGTAGCGAGCAGTACTTC. The encoded protein is CASGVGSSEQYF.

V and J are TRBV4-1 and TRBJ1-1; TRBD1 might be the D (6 bases). Germline V gene sequence: CDR1 MGHRA, CDR2 YSYEKL. The CDR3 loop spans 16 amino acids. The germline V and J ends were trimmed by 0 bases and 1 base, with 12 bases remaining between them. CDR3 residues: CASSQDRGGGNTEAFF. In nucleotides, the CDR3 is TGCGCCAGCAGCCAAGATCGCGGGGGCGGGAACACTGAAGCTTTCTTT.

This chain uses TRBV14 with TRBJ2-7; tentatively, D is TRBD1 (7 bases). This CDR3 is 15 amino acids long. Trimming took 5 bases from V and 4 from J, leaving 18 bases between them. The germline gives CDR1 SGHDN, CDR2 FVKESK. CDR3 sequence: CASSTNRGLPYEQYF. CDR3 in DNA: TGTGCCAGCAGCACCAACAGGGGACTCCCATACGAGCAGTACTTC.

The rearrangement joins TRBV7-2 to TRBJ2-1, with 11 bases lining up with TRBD2. CDR3 length: 16 amino acids. Trimming cost V 3 bases and J 8 bases; bases outside gene matches: 9. Looked up from germline, CDR1 is SGHTA and CDR2 is FQGNSA. The CDR3 reads CASSFYGLAGNDEQFF. The DNA of the CDR3 is TGTGCCAGCAGCTTTTACGGACTAGCGGGTAACGATGAGCAGTTCTTC.

This chain uses TRBV29-1 with TRBJ2-1, with a tentative D call TRBD2 (5 bases). The germline gives CDR1 SQVTM, CDR2 ANQGSEA. V was clipped by 7 bases and J by 0 bases, with 10 bases between them. The CDR3 sequence is 13 residues long. The CDR3 spells CSERVASYNEQFF. The CDR3 nucleotides are TGCAGCGAGAGGGTAGCCTCCTACAATGAGCAGTTCTTC.